Reported below is one T cell receptor beta chain. These data come from a study of blood T cell repertoires in COVID-19. The wider study: Sites in the United States, Italy and Spain provided acute and convalescent COVID-19 samples.

Authors' processing steps: For nucleated cells, counts were estimated from reference gene primer amplification. Produced via immunoSEQ multiplex PCR; TCRdb's table is partial and in-frame only. That table is the source of V, J and clone size, and D and trimming were worked out from the DNA. The repertoire holds 250,000 or so clones, with around 84% as singletons. CDR1 and CDR2 (germline): LNHNV, YYDKDF (reference sequence). The CDR3 has 17 residues. Trimming removed 1 base from V and 5 bases from J; junction bases left unmatched: 11. Sequenced material: PBMCs or T cells enriched from blood (not recorded which). The clonotype was recovered from a woman between 45 and 65 years old who had been exposed to COVID-19. The chain recombines TRBV15 with TRBJ2-5; 9 bases are shared with TRBD2. CDR3: CATSRVSGGRVGETQYF. CDR3 nucleotides: TGTGCCACCAGCAGAGTGAGCGGGGGGCGTGTTGGGGAGACCCAGTACTTC.